These T cell receptor beta chains were read from a single sample in a study of control samples from healthy donors and cancer patients. TCRdb keeps only in-frame clones here, not all; method: immunoSEQ multiplex PCR. The sample holds roughly 130,000 clones, around nine tenths seen once. Sequencing was done on a sample of blood. The receptors derive from a man between 45 and 60 years old in good health. The CDR3 runs from the conserved cysteine through the conserved F or W.

v_call	cdr3_aa
TRBV30	CAWSTTSTGGSSYEQYF
TRBV2	CASSELGSRGKQFF
TRBV5-4	CASSTGQHPSYNEQFF
TRBV3-1/TRBV3-2	CASSQGRGWGAFF
TRBV7-9	CASSLWTGGSYEQYF
TRBV2	CASSEFGGSSYEQYF
TRBV14	CASSFHPTGELFF
TRBV18	CASSDTGTGVEQYF
TRBV18	CASSPPSQETQYF
TRBV3-1/TRBV3-2	CASSQGYLDREYIQYF
TRBV7-9	CASSFGELFF
TRBV19	CASSLGNKRTGELFF
TRBV4-1	CASSQVTGQNEQYF
TRBV30	CAWSYLTENQPQHF
TRBV10-1	CASSDRRDYGYTF
TRBV5-1	CASSLAPQGYSPLHF
TRBV9	CASSVTGKSNTGELFF
TRBV28	CASSLLLQPQHF
TRBV4-2	CASSQRGLALGDTQYF
TRBV13	CASSWRTGGPETQYF
TRBV29-1	CSVEDAQGGTYGYTF
TRBV6-5	CASSYTWTGGYEQYF
TRBV4-1	CASSTRDRDVDEQFF
TRBV19	CASSIRTGEYNEQFF
TRBV6-6	CASSYSGGMNTEAFF
TRBV2	CASSPNSGDEQYF
TRBV9	CASSVGKDPGIYNEQFF
TRBV9	CASNRNRGHHHSHNNEQFF
TRBV11-2	CASSSLTGRNSPLHF
TRBV30	CAWREKTGTFYGYTF
TRBV18	CASSDRGISYGYTF
TRBV2	CASSVRDSYTEAFF
TRBV24-1	CATSRQGNTGELFF
TRBV18	CASRDRGGNSPLHF
TRBV7-6	CASSRLAGGLNEQFF
TRBV4-1	CASSPQSRGALGEQYF